This TCR beta chain was recorded in a study of T cell clusters in autoimmune cytopenias. Study-level findings and limits: TRB repertoire shifts in secondary cytopenia and chronic lymphocytic leukemia mostly reflected lymphoma, not autoimmunity.

Each sample's input was 250 to 300 ng genomic DNA, about 38,000 genome equivalents. Notes on this clonotype: Its antigen is currently unknown.

The CDR3 is 17 residues long. The germline V gene encodes CDR1 MNHEY and CDR2 SMNVEV (reference sequence). TRB rearrangements were amplified by touch-down multiplex PCR with mixed TRB-A/B primers. TCRdb reanalyzed the multiplex PCR reads, giving one entry per CDR3 protein sequence and no DNA. The sample data list about 7,400 distinct CDR3 sequences. The sequencing input was peripheral blood. The source of this sequence is a human donor with an autoimmune cytopenia or autoimmune hepatitis (not recorded which). The chain uses TRBV27 and TRBJ2-2; TCRdb names TRBD1, which stays unverified in the absence of DNA. The CDR3 is CASSFSFQGARTGELFF.